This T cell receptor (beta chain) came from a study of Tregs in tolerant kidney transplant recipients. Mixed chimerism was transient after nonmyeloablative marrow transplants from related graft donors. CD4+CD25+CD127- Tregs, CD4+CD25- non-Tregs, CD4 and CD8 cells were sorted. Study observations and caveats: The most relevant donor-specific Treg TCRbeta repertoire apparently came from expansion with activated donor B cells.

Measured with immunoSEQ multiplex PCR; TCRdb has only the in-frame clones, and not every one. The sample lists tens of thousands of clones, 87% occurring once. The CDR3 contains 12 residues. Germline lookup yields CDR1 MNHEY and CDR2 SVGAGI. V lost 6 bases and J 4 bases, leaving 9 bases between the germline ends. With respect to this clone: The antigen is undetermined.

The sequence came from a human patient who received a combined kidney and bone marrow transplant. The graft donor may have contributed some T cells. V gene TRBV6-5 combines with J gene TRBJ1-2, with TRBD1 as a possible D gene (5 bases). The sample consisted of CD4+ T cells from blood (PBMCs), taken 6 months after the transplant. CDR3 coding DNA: TGTGCCAGCAGGACAGACGTCTATGGCTACACCTTC. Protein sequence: CASRTDVYGYTF.